Sequencing of this TCR beta chain was carried out in a study of vaccination and CD4 T cells after COVID-19. Treatment in this sample: approximately 10-day PBMC culture with coronavirus spike peptide pools or control peptides (ViraFEST assay). Gathering of the CD4+ T cells, from the unexposed donor, took place before the COVID-19 pandemic (2011-2018). V was pared by 6 bases and J by 1 base, with 0 bases of the junction left unmatched. Per germline, CDR1 LNHDA and CDR2 SQIVND (reference sequence). The CDR3 contains 13 residues. The Oncomine TCR Beta short-read assay sequenced DNA from cultured CD4+ T cells. Via MiXCR, TCRdb re-called the PCR reads, giving one row per CDR3 protein. This table has 3,500 to 4,500 distinct CDR3 sequences, under 30% appearing once. Comment on this clonotype: Its antigen is still unknown.

This clonotype was obtained from a human donor in good health. The rearrangement links TRBV19 to TRBJ2-3; 8 nucleotides match TRBD2. Sequencing input: CD4+ T cells from blood, cultured in vitro. The chain's CDR3 is CASRTSGTDTQYF. The CDR3 DNA reads TGTGCCAGTAGGACTAGCGGCACAGATACGCAGTATTTT. The full variable domain, completed using reference TRBV19 and TRBJ2-3, is DGGITQSPKYLFRKEGQNVTLSCEQNLNHDAMYWYRQDPGQGLRLIYYSQIVNDFQKGDIAEGYSVSREKKESFPLTVTSAQKNPTAFYLCASRTSGTDTQYFGPGTRLTVL.